This TCR beta chain was recorded in a study of blood T cell repertoires in COVID-19. Study-wide background: Samples representing acute and convalescent COVID-19 were sourced from the United States, Italy and Spain. The cDNA or gDNA used as material had been derived from T cells, B-cell-depleted T cells, or PBMCs.

TCRdb's copy holds only in-frame clones and misses some; the assay was immunoSEQ multiplex PCR. The sample has some 220,000 clones, roughly 85% seen once. The Seattle patients joined while their infection was active and were tracked longitudinally afterward. With 0 bases removed from V and 3 bases from J, the gap between germline ends came to 11 bases. The CDR3 has 15 amino acids. From germline, CDR1 is MNHEY and CDR2 SVGAGI. The chain combines TRBV6-5 with TRBJ1-2; D call uncertain. This clonotype originated in a man aged 50 to 60 with COVID-19, enrolled during active disease. Sequencing was done on a sample of peripheral blood. Written as DNA, the CDR3 is TGTGCCAGCAGTTACTCGTTTGGGCAGGACTATGGCTACACCTTC. Protein product: CASSYSFGQDYGYTF.